What follows are 12 T cell receptor beta chains derived from one specimen sequenced in a study of T cells in Graves' hyperthyroidism and ophthalmopathy. Amplification targeted TCR beta CDR3 regions from RNA transcripts. When the TCR CDR3 underwent first-round RT-PCR, the HTBI primer set was used. One entry per CDR3 protein, called by TCRdb with MiXCR from the multiplex PCR reads. Of around 430,000 distinct CDR3 sequences listed, 14% to 15% are singletons. The specimen was blood. All receptors derive from a woman aged 30 to 39 with Graves' hyperthyroidism.

The chain combines TRBV5-1 with TRBJ1-1; TRBD1 matches at 8 bases. The CDR3 runs to 12 residues. The ends lost 3 bases at V and 9 bases at J; junction bases unmatched: 4. From germline, CDR1 is SGHRS and CDR2 YFSETQ. For the CDR3, the DNA is TGCGCCAGCAGCTCGAGGACAGGGCAAGCTTTCTTT. Translation: CASSSRTGQAFF.

V usage is TRBV7-9 and J usage is TRBJ2-5; D possibly matches TRBD1 or TRBD2 (5 bases each). V was cut by 5 bases and J by 4 bases, with 20 bases left in between. Germline V lookup: CDR1 SEHNR, CDR2 FQNEAQ (reference sequence). The CDR3 has 16 amino acids. DNA of the CDR3: TGTGCCAGCAGCGACCCAATGGGACCGACGAGAGAGACCCAGTACTTC. Its protein product is CASSDPMGPTRETQYF.

This chain uses TRBV11-2 with TRBJ1-2; no clear D. The CDR3 runs to 16 residues. The V end lost 1 base, the J end lost 8 bases, and 20 bases lay between the germline ends. The germline CDR1 and CDR2 sequences are SGHAT and FQNNGV. CDR3 amino acids: CASSLVDRMGMIGYTF. The CDR3 region has the DNA TGTGCCAGCAGCTTAGTAGACCGCATGGGCATGATCGGCTACACCTTC. Using reference TRBV11-2 and TRBJ1-2 for the parts outside the CDR3, the full variable domain is EAGVAQSPRYKIIEKRQSVAFWCNPISGHATLYWYQQILGQGPKLLIQFQNNGVVDDSQLPKDRFSAERLKGVDSTLKIQPAKLEDSAVYLCASSLVDRMGMIGYTFGSGTRLTVV.

The J gene is TRBJ1-2, the V gene TRBV24-1, with D perhaps matching TRBD1 (5 bases). The CDR3 contains 14 residues. V was shortened by 8 bases and J by 8 bases, with 20 bases between the two germline ends. Germline V gene lookup returns CDR1 KGHDR and CDR2 SFDVKD. Here the CDR3 DNA reads TGTGCCACCACCCGTGGCGGGGCGGGCGAAGGCTACACCTTC. Amino acid sequence: CATTRGGAGEGYTF.

The sample holds a few counts of this clonotype. V gene TRBV29-1 combines with J gene TRBJ1-1; D is undetermined. The V end lost 6 bases, the J end lost 6 bases, and 11 bases lay between the germline ends. The germline gives CDR1 SQVTM, CDR2 ANQGSEA. The CDR3 is made up of 11 amino acids. The CDR3 sequence: CSVDSDAEAFF. The CDR3 DNA sequence: TGCAGCGTCGATTCGGATGCTGAAGCTTTCTTT.

This clonotype was seen only a few times. This sequence joins TRBV4-2 and TRBJ2-1; 10 bases line up with TRBD2. V dropped 4 bases and J dropped 2; count of bases not matched to a gene: 8. This CDR3 region has 17 residues. CDR1 is LGHNA and CDR2 is YNFKEQ in the germline V gene. DNA for the CDR3: TGTGCCAGCAGCCGAACCTTAGCGGGAGGCCCCTACAATGAGCAGTTCTTC. Residues: CASSRTLAGGPYNEQFF.

The V gene is TRBV7-2, the J gene TRBJ2-4; 7 nucleotides align to TRBD1. V trimming: 4 bases; J trimming: 0 bases; junction bases outside the gene matches: 6. The CDR3 has 16 residues. Germline CDR1 reads SGHTA; CDR2 reads FQGNSA. This chain's CDR3 is CASSSPGQIAKNIQYF. CDR3 bases: TGTGCCAGCAGCTCTCCGGGACAGATAGCCAAAAACATTCAGTACTTC. Filled out from reference TRBV7-2 and TRBJ2-4, the complete variable domain reads GAGVSQSPSNKVTEKGKDVELRCDPISGHTALYWYRQSLGQGLEFLIYFQGNSAPDKSGLPSDRFSAERTGGSVSTLTIQRTQQEDSAVYLCASSSPGQIAKNIQYFGAGTRLSVL.

The chain uses TRBV6-1 and TRBJ2-1; 7 nucleotides align to TRBD2. The J segment lost 3 bases and the V segment lost 7 bases, leaving 12 bases of the junction unmatched. This CDR3 comprises 16 residues. Germline CDR1 is MNHNS and CDR2 is SASEGT. The CDR3 sequence: CASILGGSLFYNEQFF. CDR3 bases: TGTGCCAGCATTCTGGGCGGGAGCTTGTTCTACAATGAGCAGTTCTTC.

This clonotype occurred a few times. The chain combines TRBV5-1 with TRBJ1-2; D not certain. Trimming pared 0 bases from V and 5 bases from J, leaving 8 bases between. This CDR3 is built from 13 residues. Germline V gene lookup returns CDR1 SGHRS and CDR2 YFSETQ. DNA for the CDR3: TGCGCCAGCAGCTTGGACAGCTCGTATGGCTACACCTTC. Protein product: CASSLDSSYGYTF.

The rearrangement joins TRBV7-2 to TRBJ2-7; 8 bases fit TRBD1. With 1 base clipped from V and 0 bases from J, the junction kept 11 bases outside the gene matches. Looked up from germline, CDR1 is SGHTA and CDR2 is FQGNSA. The CDR3 covers 18 residues. CDR3 in amino acids: CASSLVGPAGGFSYEQYF. DNA of the CDR3: TGTGCCAGCAGCTTAGTAGGGCCGGCAGGGGGCTTCTCCTACGAGCAGTACTTC.

This clonotype was seen many times. V usage is TRBV27 and J usage is TRBJ2-3, with 9 nucleotides matching TRBD2. Trimming cost V 2 bases and J 4 bases; bases outside gene matches: 13. Germline V gives CDR1 MNHEY, CDR2 SMNVEV (reference sequence). This CDR3 spans 18 amino acids. CDR3 nucleotide sequence: TGTGCCAGCAGTTTAGGTAGCGGGAGACGTAATGGCGCAGATACGCAGTATTTT. Its protein is CASSLGSGRRNGADTQYF.

The rearrangement joins TRBV10-1 to TRBJ2-2, with TRBD2 matching 7 bases. V lost 3 bases, J lost 4 bases, and 5 bases stayed unmatched. This CDR3 has 15 amino acids. Germline V gene lookup returns CDR1 WNHNN and CDR2 SYGVQD (reference sequence). The CDR3 spells CASSDTSVSTGELFF. The CDR3 bases are TGCGCCAGCAGTGATACTAGCGTCTCCACCGGGGAGCTGTTTTTT.